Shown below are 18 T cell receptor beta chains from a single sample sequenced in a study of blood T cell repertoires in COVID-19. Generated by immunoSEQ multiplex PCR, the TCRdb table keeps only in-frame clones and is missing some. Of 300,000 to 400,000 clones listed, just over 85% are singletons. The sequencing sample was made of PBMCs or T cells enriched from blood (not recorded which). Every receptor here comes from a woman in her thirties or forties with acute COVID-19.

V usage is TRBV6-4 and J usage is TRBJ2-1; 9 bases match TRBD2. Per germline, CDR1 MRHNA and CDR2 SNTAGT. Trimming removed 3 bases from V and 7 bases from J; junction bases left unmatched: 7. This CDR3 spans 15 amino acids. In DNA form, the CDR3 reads TGTGCCAGCAGTGAAAGTAGCGGGAGACATAATGAGCAGTTCTTC. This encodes CASSESSGRHNEQFF.

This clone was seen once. CDR3 sequence (DNA): TGTGCCAGCTCACCGAGACAGTCCAACACTGAAGCTTTCTTT. This codes for CASSPRQSNTEAFF. The chain recombines TRBV18 with TRBJ1-1, with a weak D call TRBD1 (5 bases). CDR3 length equals 14 residues. Trimming pared 3 bases from V and 2 bases from J, leaving 10 bases between. Germline V gene sequence: CDR1 KGHSH, CDR2 LQKENI.

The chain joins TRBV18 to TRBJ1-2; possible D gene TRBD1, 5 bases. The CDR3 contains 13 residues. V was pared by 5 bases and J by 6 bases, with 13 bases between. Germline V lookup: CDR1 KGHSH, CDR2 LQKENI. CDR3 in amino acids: CASSYVGGDGYTF. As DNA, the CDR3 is TGTGCCAGCTCATACGTCGGGGGTGATGGCTACACCTTC.

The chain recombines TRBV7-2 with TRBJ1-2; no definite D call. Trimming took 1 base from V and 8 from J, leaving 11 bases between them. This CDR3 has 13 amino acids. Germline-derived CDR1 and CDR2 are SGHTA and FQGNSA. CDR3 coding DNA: TGTGCCAGCAGCTTAGAACTGACTCGGGGCTACACCTTC. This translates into CASSLELTRGYTF.

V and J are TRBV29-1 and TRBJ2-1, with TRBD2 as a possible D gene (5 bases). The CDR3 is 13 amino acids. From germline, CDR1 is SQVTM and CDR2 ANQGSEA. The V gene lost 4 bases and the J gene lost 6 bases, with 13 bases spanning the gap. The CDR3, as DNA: TGCAGCGTTGTTTACACTGCGGGCAATGAGCAGTTCTTC. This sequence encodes CSVVYTAGNEQFF.

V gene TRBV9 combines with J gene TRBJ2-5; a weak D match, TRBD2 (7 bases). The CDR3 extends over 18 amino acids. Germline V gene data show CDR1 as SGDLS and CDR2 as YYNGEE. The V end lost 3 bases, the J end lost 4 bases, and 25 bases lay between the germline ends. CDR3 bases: TGTGCCAGCAGCGGCCCACAGGGCGGAGCGGGAATACGAGAGACCCAGTACTTC. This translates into CASSGPQGGAGIRETQYF.

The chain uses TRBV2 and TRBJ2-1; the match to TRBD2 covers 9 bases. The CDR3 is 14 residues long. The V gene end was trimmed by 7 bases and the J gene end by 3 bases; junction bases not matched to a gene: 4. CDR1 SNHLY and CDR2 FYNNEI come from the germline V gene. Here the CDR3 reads CASNRLADYNEQFF. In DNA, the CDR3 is TGTGCCAGCAATCGACTAGCGGACTACAATGAGCAGTTCTTC.

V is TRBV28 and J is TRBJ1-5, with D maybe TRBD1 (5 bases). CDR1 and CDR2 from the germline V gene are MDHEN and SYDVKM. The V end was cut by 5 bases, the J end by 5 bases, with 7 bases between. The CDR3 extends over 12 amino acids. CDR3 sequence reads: CASSQQDQPQHF. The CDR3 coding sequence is TGTGCCAGCAGTCAACAGGATCAGCCCCAGCATTTT.

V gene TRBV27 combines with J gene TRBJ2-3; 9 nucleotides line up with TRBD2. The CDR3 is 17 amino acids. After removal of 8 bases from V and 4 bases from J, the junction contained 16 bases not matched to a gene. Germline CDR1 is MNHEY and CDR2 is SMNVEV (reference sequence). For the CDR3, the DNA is TGTGCCAGCCGACAAACGAGCGGCGGGAGGGGTTCAGATACGCAGTATTTT. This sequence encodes CASRQTSGGRGSDTQYF.

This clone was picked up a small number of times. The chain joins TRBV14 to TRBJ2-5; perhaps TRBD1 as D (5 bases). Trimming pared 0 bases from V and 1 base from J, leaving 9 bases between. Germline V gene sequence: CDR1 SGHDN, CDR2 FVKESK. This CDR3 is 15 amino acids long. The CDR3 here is CASSQENRLQETQYF. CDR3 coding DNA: TGTGCCAGCAGCCAAGAGAACAGGCTCCAAGAGACCCAGTACTTC.

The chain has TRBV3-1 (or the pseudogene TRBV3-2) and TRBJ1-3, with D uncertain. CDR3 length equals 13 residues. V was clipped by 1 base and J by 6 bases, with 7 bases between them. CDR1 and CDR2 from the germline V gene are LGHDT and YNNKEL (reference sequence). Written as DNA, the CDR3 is TGTGCCAGCAGCCAAGGAGTTGAAAACACCATATATTTT. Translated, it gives CASSQGVENTIYF.

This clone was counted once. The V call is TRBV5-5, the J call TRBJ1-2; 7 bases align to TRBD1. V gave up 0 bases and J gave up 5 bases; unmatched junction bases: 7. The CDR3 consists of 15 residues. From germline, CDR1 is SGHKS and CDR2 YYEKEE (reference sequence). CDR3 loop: CASSLDVGGWYGYTF. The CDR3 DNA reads TGTGCCAGCAGCTTGGATGTAGGGGGCTGGTATGGCTACACCTTC.

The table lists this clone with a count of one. The CDR3 sequence: CASMRTGSYGYTF. For the CDR3, the DNA is TGCGCCAGTATGCGGACAGGGAGCTATGGCTACACCTTC. The chain is built from TRBV10-2 and TRBJ1-2; the match to TRBD1 covers 8 bases. Trimming at V came to 9 bases and at J to 4 bases, leaving 7 bases not matched to a gene. Germline CDR1 WSHSY, CDR2 SAAADI. This CDR3 has 13 residues.

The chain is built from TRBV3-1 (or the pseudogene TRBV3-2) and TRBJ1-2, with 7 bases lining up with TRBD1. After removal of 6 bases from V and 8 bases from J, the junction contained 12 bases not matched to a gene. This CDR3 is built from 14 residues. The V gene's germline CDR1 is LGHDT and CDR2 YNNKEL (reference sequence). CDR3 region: CASRDRDVYWGYTF. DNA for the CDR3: TGTGCCAGCAGAGACAGGGATGTCTATTGGGGCTACACCTTC.

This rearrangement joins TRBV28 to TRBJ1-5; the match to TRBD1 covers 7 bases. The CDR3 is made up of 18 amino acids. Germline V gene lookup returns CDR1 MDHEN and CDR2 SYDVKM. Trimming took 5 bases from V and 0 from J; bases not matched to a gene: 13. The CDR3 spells CASSPRQGLIVSNQPQHF. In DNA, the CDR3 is TGTGCCAGCAGTCCCCGACAGGGTTTGATAGTTAGCAATCAGCCCCAGCATTTT.

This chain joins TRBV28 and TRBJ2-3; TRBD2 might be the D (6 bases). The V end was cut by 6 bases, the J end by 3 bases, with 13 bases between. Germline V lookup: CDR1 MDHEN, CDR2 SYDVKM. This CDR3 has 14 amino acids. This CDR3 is CASSYPGTTDTQYF. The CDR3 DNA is TGTGCCAGCAGCTATCCGGGGACTACAGATACGCAGTATTTT.

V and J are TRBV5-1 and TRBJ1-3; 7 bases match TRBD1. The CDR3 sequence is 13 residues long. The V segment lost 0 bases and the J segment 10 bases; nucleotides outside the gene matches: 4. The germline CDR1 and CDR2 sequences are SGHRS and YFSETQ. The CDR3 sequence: CASSLDRGWTIYF. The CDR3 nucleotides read TGCGCCAGCAGCTTGGACAGGGGCTGGACCATATATTTT.

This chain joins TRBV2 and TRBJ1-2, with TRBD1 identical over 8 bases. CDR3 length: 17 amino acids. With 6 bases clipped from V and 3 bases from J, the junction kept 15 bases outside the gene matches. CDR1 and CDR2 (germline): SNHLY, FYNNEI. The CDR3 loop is CASRSVGQAIGYYGYTF. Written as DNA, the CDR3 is TGTGCCAGCAGGAGTGTGGGACAGGCCATTGGTTACTATGGCTACACCTTC.